A single T cell receptor (beta chain) is shown here with its context. Its matching antigen is unknown. This sample stems from a study of T cell responses to AZD1222 COVID-19 vaccine. In the study overall: Analyses pooled second doses at about 4 or about 12 weeks. The study's findings and limits: Only 5 or 6 AZD1222 recipients were seropositive at baseline.

Sequenced by immunoSEQ multiplex PCR; TCRdb stores in-frame clones only, minus some. The profile shows about 85,000 clones, 80% to 90% of them singletons. V lost 6 bases to trimming and J lost 5 bases, with 14 bases between them. CDR1 LNHDA and CDR2 SQIVND come from the germline V gene (reference sequence). The length of the CDR3 is 14 residues. The TCR comes from an adult in good health. The chain recombines TRBV19 with TRBJ1-3, with a possible D match to TRBD1 (5 bases). The specimen comprised peripheral blood, sampled on day 0 of AZD1222 vaccination. The CDR3 loop reads CASRIRDGRNTIYF. The CDR3 bases are TGTGCCAGTAGGATCCGGGACGGTAGAAACACCATATATTTT.